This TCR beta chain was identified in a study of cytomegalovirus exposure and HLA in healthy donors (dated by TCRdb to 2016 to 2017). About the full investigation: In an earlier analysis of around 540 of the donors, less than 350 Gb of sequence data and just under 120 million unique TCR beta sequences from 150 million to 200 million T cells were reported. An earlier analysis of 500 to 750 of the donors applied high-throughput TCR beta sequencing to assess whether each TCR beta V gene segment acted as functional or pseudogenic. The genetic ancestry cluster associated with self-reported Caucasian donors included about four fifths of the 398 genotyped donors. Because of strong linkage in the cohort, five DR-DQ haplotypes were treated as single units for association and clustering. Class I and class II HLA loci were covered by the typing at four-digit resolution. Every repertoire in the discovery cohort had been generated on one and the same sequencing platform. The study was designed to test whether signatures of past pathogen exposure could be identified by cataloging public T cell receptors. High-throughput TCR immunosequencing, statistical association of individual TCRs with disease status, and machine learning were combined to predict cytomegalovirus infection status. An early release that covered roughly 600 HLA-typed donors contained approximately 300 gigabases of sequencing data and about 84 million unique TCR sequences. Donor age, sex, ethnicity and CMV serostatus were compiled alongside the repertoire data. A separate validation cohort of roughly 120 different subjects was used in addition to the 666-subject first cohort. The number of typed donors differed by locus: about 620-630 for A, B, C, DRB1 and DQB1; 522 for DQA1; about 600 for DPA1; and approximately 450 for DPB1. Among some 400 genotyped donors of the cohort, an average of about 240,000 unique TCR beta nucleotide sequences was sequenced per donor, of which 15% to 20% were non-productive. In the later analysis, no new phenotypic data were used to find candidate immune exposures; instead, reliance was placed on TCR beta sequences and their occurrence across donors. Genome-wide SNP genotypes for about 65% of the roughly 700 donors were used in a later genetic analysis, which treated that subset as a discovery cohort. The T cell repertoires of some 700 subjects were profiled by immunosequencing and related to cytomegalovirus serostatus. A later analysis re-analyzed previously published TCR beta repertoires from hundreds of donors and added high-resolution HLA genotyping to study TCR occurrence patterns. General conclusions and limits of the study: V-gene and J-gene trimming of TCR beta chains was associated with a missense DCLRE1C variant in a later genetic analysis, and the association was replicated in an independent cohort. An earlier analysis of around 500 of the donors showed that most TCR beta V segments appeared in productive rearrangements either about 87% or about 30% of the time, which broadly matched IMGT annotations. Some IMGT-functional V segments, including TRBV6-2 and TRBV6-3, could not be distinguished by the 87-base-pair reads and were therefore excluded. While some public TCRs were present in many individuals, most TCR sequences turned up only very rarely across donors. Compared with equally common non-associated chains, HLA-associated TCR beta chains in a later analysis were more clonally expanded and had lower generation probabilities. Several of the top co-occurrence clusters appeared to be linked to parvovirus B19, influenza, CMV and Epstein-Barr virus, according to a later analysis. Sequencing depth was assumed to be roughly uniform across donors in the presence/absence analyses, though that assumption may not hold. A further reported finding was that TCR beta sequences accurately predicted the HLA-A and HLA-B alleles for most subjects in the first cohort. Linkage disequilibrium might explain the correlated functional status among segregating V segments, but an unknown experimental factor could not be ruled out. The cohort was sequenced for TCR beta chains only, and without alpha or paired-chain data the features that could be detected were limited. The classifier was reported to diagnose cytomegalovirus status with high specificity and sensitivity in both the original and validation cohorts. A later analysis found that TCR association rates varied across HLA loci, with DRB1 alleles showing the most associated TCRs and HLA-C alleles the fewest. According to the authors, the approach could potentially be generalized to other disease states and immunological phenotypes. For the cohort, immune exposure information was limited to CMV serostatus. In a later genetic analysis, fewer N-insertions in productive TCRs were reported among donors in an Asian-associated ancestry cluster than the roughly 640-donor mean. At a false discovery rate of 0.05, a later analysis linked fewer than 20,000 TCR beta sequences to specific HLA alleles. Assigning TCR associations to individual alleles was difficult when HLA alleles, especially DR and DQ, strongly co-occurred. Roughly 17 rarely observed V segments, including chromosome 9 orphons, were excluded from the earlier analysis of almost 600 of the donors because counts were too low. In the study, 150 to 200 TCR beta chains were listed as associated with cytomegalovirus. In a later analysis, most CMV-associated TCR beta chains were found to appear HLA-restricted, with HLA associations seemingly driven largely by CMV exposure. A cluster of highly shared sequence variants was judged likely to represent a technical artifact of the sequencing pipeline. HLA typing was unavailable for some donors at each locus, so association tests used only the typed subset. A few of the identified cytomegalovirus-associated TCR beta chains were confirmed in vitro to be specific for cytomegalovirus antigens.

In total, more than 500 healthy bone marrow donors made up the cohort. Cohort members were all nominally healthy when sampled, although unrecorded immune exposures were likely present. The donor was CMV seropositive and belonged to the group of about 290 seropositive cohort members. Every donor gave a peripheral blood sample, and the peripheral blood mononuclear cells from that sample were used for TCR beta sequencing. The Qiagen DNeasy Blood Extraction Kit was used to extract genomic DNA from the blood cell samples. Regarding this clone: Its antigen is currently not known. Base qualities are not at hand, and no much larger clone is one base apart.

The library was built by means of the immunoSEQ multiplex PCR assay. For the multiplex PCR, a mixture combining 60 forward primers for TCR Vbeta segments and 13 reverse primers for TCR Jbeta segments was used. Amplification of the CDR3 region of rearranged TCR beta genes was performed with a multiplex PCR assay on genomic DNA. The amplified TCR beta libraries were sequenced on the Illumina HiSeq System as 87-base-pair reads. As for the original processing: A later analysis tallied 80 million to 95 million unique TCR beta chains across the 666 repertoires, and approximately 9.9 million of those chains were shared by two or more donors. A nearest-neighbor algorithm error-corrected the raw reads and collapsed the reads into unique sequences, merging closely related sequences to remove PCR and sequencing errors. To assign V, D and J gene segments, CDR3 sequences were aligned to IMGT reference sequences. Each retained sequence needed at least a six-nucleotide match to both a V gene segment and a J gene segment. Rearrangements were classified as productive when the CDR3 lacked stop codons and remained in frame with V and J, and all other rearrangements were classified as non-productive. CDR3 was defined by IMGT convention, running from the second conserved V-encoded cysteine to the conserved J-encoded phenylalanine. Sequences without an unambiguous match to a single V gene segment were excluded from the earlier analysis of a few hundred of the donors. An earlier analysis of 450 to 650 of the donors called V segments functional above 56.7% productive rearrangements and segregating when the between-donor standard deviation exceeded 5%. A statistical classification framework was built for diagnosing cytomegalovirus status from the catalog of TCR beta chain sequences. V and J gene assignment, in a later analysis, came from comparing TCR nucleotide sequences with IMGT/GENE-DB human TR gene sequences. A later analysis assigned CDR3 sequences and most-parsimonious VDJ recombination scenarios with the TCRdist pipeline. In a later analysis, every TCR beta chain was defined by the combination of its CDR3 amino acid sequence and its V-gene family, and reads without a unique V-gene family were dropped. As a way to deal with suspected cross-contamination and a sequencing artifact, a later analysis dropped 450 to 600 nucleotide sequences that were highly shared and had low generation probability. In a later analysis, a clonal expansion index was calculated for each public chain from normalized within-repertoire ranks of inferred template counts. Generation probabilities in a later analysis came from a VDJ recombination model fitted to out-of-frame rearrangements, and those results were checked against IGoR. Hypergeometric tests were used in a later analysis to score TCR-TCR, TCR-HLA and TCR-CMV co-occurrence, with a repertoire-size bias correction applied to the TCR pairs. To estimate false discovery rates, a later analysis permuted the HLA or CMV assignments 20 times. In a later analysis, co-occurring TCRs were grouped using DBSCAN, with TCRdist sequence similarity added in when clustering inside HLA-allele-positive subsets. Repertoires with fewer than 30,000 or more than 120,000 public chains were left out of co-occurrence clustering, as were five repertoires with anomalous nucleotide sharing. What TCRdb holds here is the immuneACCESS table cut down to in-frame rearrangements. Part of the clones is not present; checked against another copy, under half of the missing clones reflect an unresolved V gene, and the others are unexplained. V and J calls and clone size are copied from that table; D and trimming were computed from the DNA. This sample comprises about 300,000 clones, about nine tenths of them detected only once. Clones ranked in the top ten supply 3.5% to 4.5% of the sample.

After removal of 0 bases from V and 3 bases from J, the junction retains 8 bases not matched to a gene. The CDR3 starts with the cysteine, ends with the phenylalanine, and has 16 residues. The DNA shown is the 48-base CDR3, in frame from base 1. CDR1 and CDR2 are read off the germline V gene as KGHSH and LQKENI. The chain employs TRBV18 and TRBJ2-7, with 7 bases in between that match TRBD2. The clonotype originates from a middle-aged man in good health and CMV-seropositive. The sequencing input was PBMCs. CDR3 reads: CASSPPGLAGLYEQYF. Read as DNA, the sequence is TGTGCCAGCTCACCACCGGGCTTAGCGGGCCTCTACGAGCAGTACTTC.